This T cell receptor (beta chain) derives from a study of T cells in Graves' hyperthyroidism and ophthalmopathy. The CDR3 runs to 14 residues. CDR1 MDHEN and CDR2 SYDVKM come from the germline V gene. V lost 5 bases, J lost 0 bases, and 10 bases lay in between. Overall study results and limits: Ophthalmopathy stood apart from stable hyperthyroidism in a 13 V-J model. Among clonotypes expanded in thyroid above 0.001, most were also found in blood.

About this clonotype: The antigen remains unidentified.

Amplification of TCR beta CDR3 regions was performed using RNA transcripts as template. Using the HTBI primer set, a first-round RT-PCR was run on the TCR CDR3. TCRdb passed the multiplex PCR reads through MiXCR, listing each CDR3 protein once. The sample consists of approximately 510,000 distinct CDR3 sequences, 46% of them appearing once. Sequenced input: peripheral blood or thyroid tissue (not recorded which). The receptor was derived from an adult woman with Graves' disease, either hyperthyroidism or ophthalmopathy (not recorded which). The chain recombines TRBV28 with TRBJ1-2; possibly TRBD1 for D (5 bases). The CDR3 DNA reads as TGTGCCAGCAGTATACCACAGGCTAACTATGGCTACACCTTC. Translated: CASSIPQANYGYTF.